Following are 4 T cell receptor beta chains from one sample sequenced in a study of T cell repertoires and Cas9 in healthy adults. The data were produced by immunoSEQ multiplex PCR, yet TCRdb's version contains in-frame clones alone and is incomplete. This table holds about 24,000 clones, around nine tenths found once. Sequenced: CD4+ effector T cells (CD127+, CD25-, CD137-, CD154-) from PBMCs; culture status not recorded. These receptors all come from a human donor in good health.

The genes are TRBV29-1 and TRBJ1-1, with 7 nucleotides matching TRBD1. J lost 3 bases, V lost 5 bases, and 9 bases had no gene match. Germline CDR1 reads SQVTM; CDR2 reads ANQGSEA. The CDR3 loop spans 14 amino acids. The CDR3 coding sequence is TGCAGCGTTCCCCGACAGGGTGTATACACTGAAGCTTTCTTT. It yields the protein CSVPRQGVYTEAFF.

This chain uses TRBV5-1 with TRBJ2-7, with a weak D call TRBD1 (6 bases). The CDR3 runs to 14 residues. Germline lookup yields CDR1 SGHRS and CDR2 YFSETQ. With 3 bases removed from V and 4 bases from J, the gap between germline ends came to 14 bases. CDR3 DNA sequence: TGCGCCAGCAGCTCCCAGGGCAGGGGTTACGAGCAGTACTTC. Its translation: CASSSQGRGYEQYF.

The chain uses TRBV5-4 and TRBJ2-3; D is unclear. CDR1 is SGHNT and CDR2 is YYREEE in the germline V gene (reference sequence). CDR3 length: 15 residues. V lost 0 bases and J 2 bases, leaving 10 bases between the germline ends. CDR3 DNA sequence: TGTGCCAGCAGCTTGGAACATGATACCACAGATACGCAGTATTTT. This encodes CASSLEHDTTDTQYF.

This sequence joins TRBV4-1 and TRBJ1-1, with D possibly TRBD1 on 5 matching bases. V gave up 3 bases and J gave up 4 bases, with 18 bases separating them. There are 16 residues in the CDR3. Germline lookup yields CDR1 MGHRA and CDR2 YSYEKL. The CDR3 DNA follows: TGCGCCAGCAGCCAGGGGGGGACGGGGGTGAGCACTGAAGCTTTCTTT. This encodes CASSQGGTGVSTEAFF.